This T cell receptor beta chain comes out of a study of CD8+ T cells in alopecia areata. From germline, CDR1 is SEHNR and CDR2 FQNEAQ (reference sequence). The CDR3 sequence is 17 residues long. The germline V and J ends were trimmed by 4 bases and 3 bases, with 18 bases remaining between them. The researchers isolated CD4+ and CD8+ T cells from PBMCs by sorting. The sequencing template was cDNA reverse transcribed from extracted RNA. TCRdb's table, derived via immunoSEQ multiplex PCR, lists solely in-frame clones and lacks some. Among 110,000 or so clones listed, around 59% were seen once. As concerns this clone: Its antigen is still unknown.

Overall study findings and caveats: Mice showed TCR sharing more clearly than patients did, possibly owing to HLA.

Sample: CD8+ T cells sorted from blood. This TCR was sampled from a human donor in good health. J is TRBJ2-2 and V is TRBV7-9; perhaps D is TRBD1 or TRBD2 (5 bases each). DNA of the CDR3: TGTGCCAGCAGCTCTCCCGGCCCAGGGACGGACACCGGGGAGCTGTTTTTT. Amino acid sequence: CASSSPGPGTDTGELFF.